This T cell receptor beta chain appears in the sequencing data of a study of cytomegalovirus exposure and HLA in healthy donors. The CDR3 covers 14 residues. The junction had 6 bases not matched to a gene; V was cut back by 4 bases and J by 5 bases. Per the germline V gene, CDR1 is MGHRA and CDR2 is YSYEKL. The PCR ran on 60 Vbeta and 13 Jbeta primers. Sequencing used immunoSEQ multiplex PCR; TCRdb keeps in-frame clones, though not all of them. The sample lists around 130,000 clones, about 81% occurring once. This sequence originates from a middle-aged man in good health and CMV-seronegative. The sequenced material came from PBMCs. The chain joins TRBV4-1 to TRBJ2-7; 9 bases map to TRBD1. The CDR3 sequence: CASSRTGVIHEQYF. The CDR3 bases are TGCGCCAGCAGCCGGACAGGGGTAATTCACGAGCAGTACTTC.